What follows is one T cell receptor (beta chain) and its context. What it binds is not known. Investigators performed immunoSEQ version v3.0 at survey level. Method: immunoSEQ multiplex PCR; TCRdb's copy keeps in-frame clones and lacks some. The data hold tens of thousands of clones, with 75% to 90% observed a single time. This entry is derived from a study of long-term antiretroviral therapy in people with HIV. Findings and caveats of the study: Before ART, certain clones expanded, and these dominated the repertoire at all time points.

CDR1 is SEHNR and CDR2 is FQNEAQ in the germline V gene (reference sequence). The CDR3 has 12 residues. Deletions cut 5 bases from V and 10 bases from J, with 12 bases between. The rearrangement links TRBV7-9 to TRBJ2-1; D perhaps matches TRBD2 (5 bases). This receptor was identified in a young man with HIV. The sample in question was unsorted PBMCs, obtained 1.5 years after starting antiretroviral therapy. CDR3 coding DNA: TGTGCCAGCAGCCCAGACTATATGGAGCAGTTCTTC. Translating it yields CASSPDYMEQFF. Filled out from reference TRBV7-9 and TRBJ2-1, the complete variable domain reads DTGVSQNPRHKITKRGQNVTFRCDPISEHNRLYWYRQTLGQGPEFLTYFQNEAQLEKSRLLSDRFSAERPKGSFSTLEIQRTEQGDSAMYLCASSPDYMEQFFGPGTRLTVL.